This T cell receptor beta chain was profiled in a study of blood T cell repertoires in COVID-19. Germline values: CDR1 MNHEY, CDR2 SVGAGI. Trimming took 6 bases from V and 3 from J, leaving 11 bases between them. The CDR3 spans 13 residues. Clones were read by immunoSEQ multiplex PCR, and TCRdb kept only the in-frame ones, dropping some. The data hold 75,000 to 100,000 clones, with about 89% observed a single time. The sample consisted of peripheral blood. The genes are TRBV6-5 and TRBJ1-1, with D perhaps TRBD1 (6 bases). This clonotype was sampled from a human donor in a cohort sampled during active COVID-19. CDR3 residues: CASSPQGYTEAFF. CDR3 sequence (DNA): TGTGCCAGCAGCCCACAGGGATACACTGAAGCTTTCTTT.